This TCR beta chain was captured in a study of blood T cell repertoires in COVID-19. At the level of the study: PBMCs, B-cell-depleted T cells, or T cells were the source of the cDNA or gDNA that made up the material.

In this sample, this clone turned up once. As originally analysed: Amplification from reference gene primers served as the basis for estimated nucleated cell counts. Assay: immunoSEQ multiplex PCR; the TCRdb copy retains only in-frame clones and omits some. The V and J calls and the clone size are those of that table, but D and trimming were determined from the DNA. The data contain tens of thousands of clones, around 80% of them singletons. The germline gives CDR1 LNHDA, CDR2 SQIVND (reference sequence). The V gene lost 3 bases and the J gene lost 4 bases, with 15 bases spanning the gap. The CDR3 sequence is 15 residues long.

The chain joins TRBV19 to TRBJ2-5; tentatively, D is TRBD1 (6 bases). The source of this sequence is a woman aged 60 to 75 with acute or convalescent COVID-19. Material: peripheral blood. The chain's CDR3 is CASSMGGGRGETQYF. The CDR3, as DNA: TGTGCCAGTAGTATGGGTGGGGGCCGGGGAGAGACCCAGTACTTC.